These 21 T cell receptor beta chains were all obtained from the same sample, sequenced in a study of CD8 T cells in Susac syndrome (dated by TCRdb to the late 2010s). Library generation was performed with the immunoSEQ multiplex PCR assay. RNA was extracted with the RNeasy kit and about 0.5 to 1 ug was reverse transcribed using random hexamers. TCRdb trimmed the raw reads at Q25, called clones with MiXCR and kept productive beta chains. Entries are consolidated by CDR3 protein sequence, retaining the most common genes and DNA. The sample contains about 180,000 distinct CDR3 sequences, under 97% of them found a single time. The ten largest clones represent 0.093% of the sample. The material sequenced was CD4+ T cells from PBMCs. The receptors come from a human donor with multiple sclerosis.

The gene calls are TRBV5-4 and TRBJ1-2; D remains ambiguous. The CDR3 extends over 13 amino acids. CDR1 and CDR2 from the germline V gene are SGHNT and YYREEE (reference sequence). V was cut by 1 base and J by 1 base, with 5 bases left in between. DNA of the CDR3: TGTGCCAGCAGCTTGTCCAGTAACTATGGCTACACCTTC. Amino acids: CASSLSSNYGYTF.

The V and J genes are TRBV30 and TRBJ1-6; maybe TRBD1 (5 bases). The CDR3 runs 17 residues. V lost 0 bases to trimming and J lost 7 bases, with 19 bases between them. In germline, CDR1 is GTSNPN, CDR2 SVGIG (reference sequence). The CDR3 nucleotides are TGTGCCTGGAGTGTATCTAGGTCGGGGGAGGGGAATTCACCCCTCCACTTT. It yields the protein CAWSVSRSGEGNSPLHF. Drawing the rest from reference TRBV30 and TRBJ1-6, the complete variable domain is SQTIHQWPATLVQPVGSPLSLECTVEGTSNPNLYWYRQAAGRGLQLLFYSVGIGQISSEVPQNLSASRPQDRQFILSSKKLLLSDSGFYLCAWSVSRSGEGNSPLHFGNGTRLTVT.

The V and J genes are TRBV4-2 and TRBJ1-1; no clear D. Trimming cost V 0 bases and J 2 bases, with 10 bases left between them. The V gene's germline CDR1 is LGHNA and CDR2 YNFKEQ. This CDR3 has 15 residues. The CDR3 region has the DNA TGTGCCAGCAGCCAAGATTTATGGCCCAACACTGAAGCTTTCTTT. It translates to CASSQDLWPNTEAFF.

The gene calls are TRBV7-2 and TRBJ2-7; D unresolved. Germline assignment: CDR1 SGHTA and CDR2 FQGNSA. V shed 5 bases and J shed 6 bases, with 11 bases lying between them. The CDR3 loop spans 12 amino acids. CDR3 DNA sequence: TGTGCCAGCAGCCCAACTGTCCGCGAGCAGTACTTC. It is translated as CASSPTVREQYF.

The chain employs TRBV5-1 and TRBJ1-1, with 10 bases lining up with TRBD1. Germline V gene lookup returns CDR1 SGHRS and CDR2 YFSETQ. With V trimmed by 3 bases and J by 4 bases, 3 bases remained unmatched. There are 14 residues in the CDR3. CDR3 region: CASSSDRGGTEAFF. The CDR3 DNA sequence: TGCGCCAGCAGCTCGGACAGGGGGGGCACTGAAGCTTTCTTT.

CDR3 coding DNA: TGCAGCGCCAGACCAGGGAACACTGAAGCTTTCTTT. It is translated as CSARPGNTEAFF. This chain uses TRBV29-1 with TRBJ1-1, with unresolved D. The ends were cut back, 7 bases at V and 1 base at J, with 10 bases in the middle. CDR1 and CDR2 (germline): SQVTM, ANQGSEA. The CDR3 spans 12 residues.

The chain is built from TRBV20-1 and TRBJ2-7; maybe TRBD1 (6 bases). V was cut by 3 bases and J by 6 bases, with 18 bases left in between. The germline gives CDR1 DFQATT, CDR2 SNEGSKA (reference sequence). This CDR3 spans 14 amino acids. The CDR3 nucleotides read TGCAGTGCTAGTTCGGCAGGGGTAGGCGGCGAGCAGTACTTC. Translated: CSASSAGVGGEQYF.

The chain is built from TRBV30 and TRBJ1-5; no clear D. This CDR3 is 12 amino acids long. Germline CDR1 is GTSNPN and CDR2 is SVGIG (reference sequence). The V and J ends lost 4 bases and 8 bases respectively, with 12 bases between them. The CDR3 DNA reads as TGTGCCTGGAAGGGAGTGGAGGAGCCCCAGCATTTT. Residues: CAWKGVEEPQHF.

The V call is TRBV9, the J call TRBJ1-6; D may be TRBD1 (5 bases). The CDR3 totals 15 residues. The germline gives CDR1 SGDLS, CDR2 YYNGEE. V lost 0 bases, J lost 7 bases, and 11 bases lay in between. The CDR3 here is CASSVAGATNSPLHF. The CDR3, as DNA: TGTGCCAGCAGCGTAGCTGGGGCTACGAATTCACCCCTCCACTTT.

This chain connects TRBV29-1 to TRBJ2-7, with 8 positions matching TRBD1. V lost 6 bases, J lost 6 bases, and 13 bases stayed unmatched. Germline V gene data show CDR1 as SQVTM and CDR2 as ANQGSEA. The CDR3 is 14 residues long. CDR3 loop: CSVPARTGQSEQYF. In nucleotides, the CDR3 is TGCAGCGTCCCGGCCCGGACAGGGCAATCCGAGCAGTACTTC.

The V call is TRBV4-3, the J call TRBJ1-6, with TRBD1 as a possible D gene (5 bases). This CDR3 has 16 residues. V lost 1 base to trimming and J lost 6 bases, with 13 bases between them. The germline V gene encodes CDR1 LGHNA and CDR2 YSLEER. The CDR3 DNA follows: TGCGCCAGCAGCCAAGCCCACTCAGGGATTAATTCACCCCTCCACTTT. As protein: CASSQAHSGINSPLHF.

CDR3 residues: CASSYSMLADTQYF. The DNA of the CDR3 is TGTGCCAGCAGTTACTCGATGCTCGCAGATACGCAGTATTTT. The chain links TRBV6-5 to TRBJ2-3, with unresolved D. V was cut by 0 bases and J by 4 bases, with 8 bases left in between. The V gene's germline CDR1 is MNHEY and CDR2 SVGAGI. This CDR3 is built from 14 residues.

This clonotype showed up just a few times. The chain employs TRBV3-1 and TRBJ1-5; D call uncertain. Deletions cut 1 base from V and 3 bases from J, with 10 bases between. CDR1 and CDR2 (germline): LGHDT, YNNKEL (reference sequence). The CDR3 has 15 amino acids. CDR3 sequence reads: CASSQGLGDNQPQHF. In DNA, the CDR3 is TGTGCCAGCAGCCAAGGATTAGGTGACAATCAGCCCCAGCATTTT.

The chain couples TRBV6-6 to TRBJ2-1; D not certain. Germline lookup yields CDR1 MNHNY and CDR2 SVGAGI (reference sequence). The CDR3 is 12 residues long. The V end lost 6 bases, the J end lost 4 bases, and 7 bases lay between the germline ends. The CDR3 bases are TGTGCCAGCAGGGACGGTTACAATGAGCAGTTCTTC. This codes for CASRDGYNEQFF.

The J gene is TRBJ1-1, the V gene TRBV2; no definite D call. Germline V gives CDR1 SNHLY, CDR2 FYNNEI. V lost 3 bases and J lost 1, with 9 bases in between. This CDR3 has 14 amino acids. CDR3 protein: CASSDVWRNTEAFF. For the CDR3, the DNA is TGTGCCAGCAGTGATGTCTGGAGGAACACTGAAGCTTTCTTT.

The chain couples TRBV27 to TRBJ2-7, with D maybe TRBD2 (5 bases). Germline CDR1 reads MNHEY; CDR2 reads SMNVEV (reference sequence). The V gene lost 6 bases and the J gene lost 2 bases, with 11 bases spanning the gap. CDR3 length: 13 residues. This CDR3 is CASSGGTTYEQYF. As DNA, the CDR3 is TGTGCCAGCAGCGGAGGAACGACCTACGAGCAGTACTTC.

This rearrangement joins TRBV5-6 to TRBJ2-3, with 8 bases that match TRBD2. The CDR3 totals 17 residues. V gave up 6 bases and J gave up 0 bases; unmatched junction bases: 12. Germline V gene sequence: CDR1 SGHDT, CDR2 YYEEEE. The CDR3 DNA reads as TGTGCCAGCAATGTCGTCCAGCGGGGGCCTAGCACAGATACGCAGTATTTT. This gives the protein CASNVVQRGPSTDTQYF.

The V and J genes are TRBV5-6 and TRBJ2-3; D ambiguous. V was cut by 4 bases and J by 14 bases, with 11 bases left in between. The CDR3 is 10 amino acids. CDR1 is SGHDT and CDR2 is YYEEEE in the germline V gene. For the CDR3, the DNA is TGTGCCAGCAGCCCCCCCCCACGGTATTTT. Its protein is CASSPPPRYF.

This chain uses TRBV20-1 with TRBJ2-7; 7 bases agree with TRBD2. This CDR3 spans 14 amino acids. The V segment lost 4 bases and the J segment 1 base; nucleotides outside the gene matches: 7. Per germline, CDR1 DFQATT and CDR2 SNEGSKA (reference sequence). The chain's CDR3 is CSATAAGPSYEQYF. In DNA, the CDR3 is TGCAGTGCTACAGCAGCGGGGCCTTCCTACGAGCAGTACTTC.

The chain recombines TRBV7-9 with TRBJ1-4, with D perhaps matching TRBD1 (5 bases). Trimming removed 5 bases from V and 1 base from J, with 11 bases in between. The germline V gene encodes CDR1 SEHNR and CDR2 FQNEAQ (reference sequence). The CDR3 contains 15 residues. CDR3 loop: CASSTRQRTNEKLFF. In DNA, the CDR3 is TGTGCCAGCAGCACCCGACAGAGAACTAATGAAAAACTGTTTTTT.

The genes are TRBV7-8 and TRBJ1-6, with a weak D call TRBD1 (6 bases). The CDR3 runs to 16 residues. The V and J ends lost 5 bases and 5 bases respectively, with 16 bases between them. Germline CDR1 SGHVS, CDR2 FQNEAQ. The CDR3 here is CASSLGQGGHNSPLHF. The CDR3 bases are TGTGCCAGCAGCCTGGGACAAGGGGGACATAATTCACCCCTCCACTTT.